Listed here is a single T cell receptor beta chain. Its antigen is currently unknown. TCRbeta libraries averaged around 41,000 productive templates per sample. Repertoires were generated with immunoSEQ multiplex PCR, while TCRdb's copy carries only in-frame clones and drops some. This sample has some 25,000 clones, with around 93% found just once. These data come from a study of STAT3 mutations in large granular lymphocyte leukemia. The CDR3 runs 13 residues. Germline CDR1 reads SGHTA; CDR2 reads FQGNSA. V was trimmed by 5 bases and J by 9 bases, leaving 14 bases between them. Study-level findings and limits: In some patients, a small highly pathogenic clone possibly went undetected. In T-cell large granular lymphocyte leukemia, about half of patients showed multiple immunodominant subclonotypes.

The sample comprised peripheral blood mononuclear cells. V usage is TRBV7-2 and J usage is TRBJ2-1, with D hard to call. The sequence was obtained from a man in his forties with T-cell large granular lymphocyte leukemia. Some clones in this sample may be carry-over from other donors' samples. DNA for the CDR3: TGTGCCAGCAGCCCTAGTACCAGAGGTGAGCAGTTCTTC. It translates to CASSPSTRGEQFF.